Listed here is a single T cell receptor beta chain. Its antigen is currently unknown. Eight distinct reactions (per sample) were used to make the cDNA. Following a re-call of the 5' RACE reads, TCRdb has one entry per CDR3 protein and lacks DNA. This repertoire includes 440,000 or so distinct CDR3 sequences. No T cells were sorted before total RNA was taken from whole blood. This CDR3 has 13 amino acids. CDR1 is DFQATT, CDR2 SNEGSKA, per germline (reference sequence). The source of the sample is a study of monozygotic twins with inflammatory bowel disease. General observations from the study: Twins classed as concordant or discordant showed no difference in repertoire similarity, possibly from limited power. Healthy co-twins had higher TCRbeta inverse Simpson diversity than their IBD twins.

This sequence joins TRBV20-1 and TRBJ2-2; TCRdb's D call of TRBD1 is untestable without DNA. The TCR was taken from a human donor with ulcerative colitis or Crohn's disease, or a healthy co-twin of an affected twin (not recorded which). The sample comprised blood. CDR3: CSAPGHDTGELFF.